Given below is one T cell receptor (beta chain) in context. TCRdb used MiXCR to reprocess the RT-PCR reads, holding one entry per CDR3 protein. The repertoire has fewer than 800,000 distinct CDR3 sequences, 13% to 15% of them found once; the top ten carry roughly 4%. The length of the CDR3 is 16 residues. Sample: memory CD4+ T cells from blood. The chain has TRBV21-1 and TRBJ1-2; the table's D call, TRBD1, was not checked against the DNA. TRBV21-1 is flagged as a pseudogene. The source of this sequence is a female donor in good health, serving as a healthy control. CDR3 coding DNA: TGTGCCAGCAGCAAAGTGTTGACAGGGGGGAACTATGGCTACACCTTC. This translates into CASSKVLTGGNYGYTF.